This T cell receptor (beta chain) was documented in a study of blood T cell repertoires in COVID-19. Study-level background: Sources were T cells, B-cell-depleted T cells, or PBMCs; the material itself was cDNA or gDNA.

The CDR3 sequence is 15 residues long. Germline V gene lookup returns CDR1 SGHNT and CDR2 YYREEE (reference sequence). J was trimmed by 1 base and V by 3 bases; bases with no gene match: 2. In the case of this clone: Other DNA sequences in this sample translate to the same CDR3.

The method was immunoSEQ multiplex PCR; TCRdb's version includes in-frame clones alone and lacks a portion of them. In the table there are under 200,000 clones, roughly 90% of which are singletons. The receptor's source is a man between 45 and 60 years old with acute or convalescent COVID-19. This sequence joins TRBV5-4 and TRBJ2-3, with 10 bases identical to TRBD2. The specimen was peripheral blood. The CDR3 DNA reads TGTGCCAGCAGCTCCGGACTAGCGGGCACAGATACGCAGTATTTT. Translating gives CASSSGLAGTDTQYF.